This entry lists 17 T cell receptor beta chains sequenced from one sample in a study of beta chain features in type 1 diabetes. Overall study findings and caveats: Shortening of TCRB CDR3s, moderate but significant, appeared in all four CD4+ subsets of Type 1 diabetes patients.

Their target antigens are unknown. The investigators reverse transcribed all of the isolated RNA, so they sequenced expressed TCRB transcripts. This table comes from immunoSEQ multiplex PCR, and its TCRdb copy is limited to in-frame clones, with some not included. In the table there are a few hundred thousand clones, approximately 24% of which are singletons. Sequencing was performed on naive CD4+ T cells from blood. These receptors all come from a woman in her twenties or thirties with type 1 diabetes.

This rearrangement joins TRBV23-1 to TRBJ2-1; 8 positions agree with TRBD1. TRBV23-1 is known as an ORF, though its function is uncertain. This CDR3 region has 15 residues. Trimming removed 6 bases from V and 3 bases from J; junction bases left unmatched: 7. The CDR3 nucleotides read TGCGCCAGCAGCCATCAGGGGGCAGGCTACAATGAGCAGTTCTTC. Its protein product is CASSHQGAGYNEQFF.

In its sample, this clone was seen a few times. The J gene is TRBJ2-1, the V gene TRBV29-1; 10 nucleotides agree with TRBD2. The length of the CDR3 is 17 residues. Germline V gives CDR1 SQVTM, CDR2 ANQGSEA. V dropped 4 bases and J dropped 8; count of bases not matched to a gene: 17. The chain's CDR3 is CSVADPPSGSNFYEQFF. The CDR3, as DNA: TGCAGCGTTGCCGACCCCCCTAGCGGGAGTAATTTTTATGAGCAGTTCTTC.

This chain links TRBV9 with TRBJ2-1; 14 nucleotides agree with TRBD2. From germline, CDR1 is SGDLS and CDR2 YYNGEE. The V gene end was trimmed by 0 bases and the J gene end by 9 bases; junction bases not matched to a gene: 2. There are 15 residues in the CDR3. CDR3 DNA sequence: TGTGCCAGCAGCGTAGCTGGACTAGCGGGAGGTGAGCAGTTCTTC. This encodes CASSVAGLAGGEQFF.

This clone was seen more than once but under ten times. The V gene is TRBV27, the J gene TRBJ2-5; 7 nucleotides align to TRBD2. CDR3 length equals 15 residues. The junction had 8 bases not matched to a gene; V was cut back by 0 bases and J by 7 bases. CDR1 is MNHEY, CDR2 SMNVEV, per germline (reference sequence). The CDR3 loop reads CASSLSGASGATQYF. The CDR3 region has the DNA TGTGCCAGCAGTTTATCTGGGGCTAGCGGCGCGACCCAGTACTTC.

This clone appeared a few times. V gene TRBV6-1 combines with J gene TRBJ2-5, with 11 positions matching TRBD2. The trim removed 6 bases at V and 3 bases at J, leaving 0 bases unmatched. Germline V gene data show CDR1 as MNHNS and CDR2 as SASEGT. The CDR3 is 13 amino acids. In DNA form, the CDR3 reads TGTGCCAGCAGGACTAGCGGGAAAGAGACCCAGTACTTC. Its translation is CASRTSGKETQYF.

The chain carries TRBV29-1 and TRBJ1-4; no firm D call. CDR1 and CDR2 (germline): SQVTM, ANQGSEA. The CDR3 length is 14 residues. V lost 6 bases and J 6 bases, leaving 17 bases between the germline ends. CDR3 coding DNA: TGCAGCGTAGTGGACGGGCTCGGGGATGAAAAACTGTTTTTT. Translating gives CSVVDGLGDEKLFF.

The chain employs TRBV6-6 and TRBJ2-5; 11 bases agree with TRBD1. Per germline, CDR1 MNHNY and CDR2 SVGAGI (reference sequence). There are 16 residues in the CDR3. The J segment lost 1 base and the V segment lost 4 bases, leaving 5 bases of the junction unmatched. CDR3 protein: CASSWSGTGGQETQYF. Written as DNA, the CDR3 is TGTGCCAGCAGTTGGAGCGGGACAGGGGGCCAAGAGACCCAGTACTTC.

The chain joins TRBV27 to TRBJ1-3; D is unresolved. The CDR3 has 13 residues. Trimming cost V 3 bases and J 1 base, with 4 bases left between them. CDR1 is MNHEY and CDR2 is SMNVEV in the germline V gene (reference sequence). The CDR3 sequence: CASSLTSGNTIYF. The CDR3 DNA follows: TGTGCCAGCAGTTTGACTTCTGGAAACACCATATATTTT.

CDR3 residues: CASSLDADQPQHF. DNA of the CDR3: TGCGCCAGCAGCCTGGACGCGGATCAGCCCCAGCATTTT. The rearrangement links TRBV5-1 to TRBJ1-5; D unclear. V was trimmed by 4 bases and J by 5 bases, leaving 10 bases between them. The CDR3 covers 13 residues. The germline CDR1 and CDR2 sequences are SGHRS and YFSETQ.

In its sample, this clone was seen a few times. J is TRBJ2-7 and V is TRBV7-9; D may be TRBD2 (6 bases). The CDR3 extends over 16 amino acids. Germline CDR1 is SEHNR and CDR2 is FQNEAQ (reference sequence). Trimming took off 4 bases at V and 0 bases at J, with 16 bases between the two ends. CDR3 coding DNA: TGTGCCAGCAGCTCCCAGGGACTGCCTTCCTCCTACGAGCAGTACTTC. It yields the protein CASSSQGLPSSYEQYF.

DNA of the CDR3: TGCGCCAGCAGCCCGGGGGGCGGGGGACAGCCCCAGCATTTT. Encoded protein: CASSPGGGGQPQHF. This chain connects TRBV5-1 to TRBJ1-5, with D maybe TRBD1 (6 bases). This CDR3 is 14 amino acids long. The V gene's germline CDR1 is SGHRS and CDR2 YFSETQ. V lost 4 bases, J lost 7 bases, and 15 bases lay in between. Full variable domain (outside the CDR3, taken from reference TRBV5-1 and TRBJ1-5): KAGVTQTPRYLIKTRGQQVTLSCSPISGHRSVSWYQQTPGQGLQFLFEYFSETQRNKGNFPGRFSGRQFSNSRSEMNVSTLELGDSALYLCASSPGGGGQPQHFGDGTRLSIL.

The sample holds a few counts of this clone. This chain links TRBV4-1 with TRBJ2-3; TRBD2 aligns across 9 bases. The V gene's germline CDR1 is MGHRA and CDR2 YSYEKL. The length of the CDR3 is 15 residues. Losses at the gene ends were 6 bases for V and 3 bases for J; bases not matched to a gene: 7. CDR3: CASRSTSGHTDTQYF. In nucleotides, the CDR3 is TGCGCCAGCAGGAGTACTAGCGGGCATACAGATACGCAGTATTTT.

This clone was seen more than once but under ten times. The rearrangement uses TRBV27 and TRBJ1-2; weak D call: TRBD1 (6 bases). V lost 5 bases to trimming and J lost 7 bases, with 11 bases between them. The CDR3 runs 12 residues. Germline V lookup: CDR1 MNHEY, CDR2 SMNVEV (reference sequence). The CDR3 here is CASSPLRGGYTF. The CDR3 DNA reads as TGTGCCAGCAGTCCACTCAGGGGTGGCTACACCTTC.

This clone was detected only a few times. The rearrangement links TRBV4-1 to TRBJ1-4; D gene uncertain. Trimming removed 1 base from V and 8 bases from J, with 14 bases in between. Germline CDR1 reads MGHRA; CDR2 reads YSYEKL. The CDR3 totals 15 residues. Written as DNA, the CDR3 is TGCGCCAGCAGCCAAGTGCGTGGGGAGGGCGAAAAACTGTTTTTT. Translation: CASSQVRGEGEKLFF.

This chain uses TRBV28 with TRBJ2-3; D ambiguous. The CDR3 loop spans 11 amino acids. The germline gives CDR1 MDHEN, CDR2 SYDVKM. The V gene lost 8 bases and the J gene lost 5 bases, with 8 bases spanning the gap. The CDR3 loop reads CASATVDTQYF. Written as DNA, the CDR3 is TGTGCCAGCGCCACAGTAGATACGCAGTATTTT.

This clone was picked up a small number of times. Other DNA sequences from this sample encode an identical CDR3 as well. The rearrangement joins TRBV7-2 to TRBJ2-3; the D is unclear. Trimming took 3 bases from V and 2 from J, leaving 3 bases between them. CDR1 is SGHTA and CDR2 is FQGNSA in the germline V gene. The CDR3 totals 12 residues. CDR3 nucleotide sequence: TGTGCCAGCAGCTTTTACACAGATACGCAGTATTTT. Residues: CASSFYTDTQYF.

This rearrangement joins TRBV6-1 to TRBJ2-5; 7 bases agree with TRBD1. The germline V gene has CDR1 MNHNS and CDR2 SASEGT. The length of the CDR3 is 13 residues. Trimming at V came to 7 bases and at J to 4 bases, leaving 6 bases not matched to a gene. CDR3 DNA sequence: TGTGCCAGCATTCCCGGGACAGCAGAGACCCAGTACTTC. As protein: CASIPGTAETQYF.